The next 21 T cell receptor beta chains were all read from a single sample in a study of control samples from healthy donors and cancer patients. TCRdb's copy holds only in-frame clones and misses some; the assay was immunoSEQ multiplex PCR. The sample holds more than 95,000 clones, roughly 92% seen once. The sequenced sample consisted of PBMCs. The receptors here all came from an elderly man with head and neck cancer.

This sequence joins TRBV5-1 and TRBJ1-1; TRBD1 is a possible D gene (5 bases). Between the trimmed V and J ends, which lost 0 bases and 2 bases, there was a span of 11 bases. Germline loops: CDR1 SGHRS, CDR2 YFSETQ. The CDR3 is 15 amino acids. The CDR3 region has the DNA TGCGCCAGCAGCTTGGGAGGAGGGGTCAACACTGAAGCTTTCTTT. Its protein is CASSLGGGVNTEAFF.

The chain has TRBV7-9 and TRBJ1-2; no firm D call. There are 15 residues in the CDR3. Germline V gives CDR1 SEHNR, CDR2 FQNEAQ (reference sequence). Trimming left V 5 bases short and J 0 bases short, with 13 bases between. For the CDR3, the DNA is TGTGCCAGCAGCCCGTCCGCGGCAGCTAACTATGGCTACACCTTC. This translates into CASSPSAAANYGYTF.

This chain connects TRBV5-4 to TRBJ2-3, with D possibly being TRBD2 (5 bases). V shed 3 bases and J shed 4 bases, with 15 bases lying between them. Germline lookup yields CDR1 SGHNT and CDR2 YYREEE (reference sequence). CDR3 length equals 15 residues. In DNA form, the CDR3 reads TGTGCCAGCAGCTCTAAAGCGGACGCCGCAGATACGCAGTATTTT. Translating it yields CASSSKADAADTQYF.

V is TRBV19 and J is TRBJ1-2; TRBD1 matches 7 bases. Trimming took 5 bases from V and 2 from J; bases not matched to a gene: 5. The CDR3 loop spans 14 amino acids. The germline gives CDR1 LNHDA, CDR2 SQIVND (reference sequence). In DNA, the CDR3 is TGTGCCAGTAGTCGTCAGACAGGGAACTATGGCTACACCTTC. This gives the protein CASSRQTGNYGYTF.

The chain has TRBV5-6 and TRBJ2-5; D not resolved. There are 11 residues in the CDR3. V was clipped by 4 bases and J by 5 bases, with 6 bases between them. The germline V gene has CDR1 SGHDT and CDR2 YYEEEE. CDR3 region: CASSGWETQYF. The CDR3 region has the DNA TGTGCCAGCAGCGGGTGGGAGACCCAGTACTTC.

The V call is TRBV7-2, the J call TRBJ1-2; 9 bases are a match to TRBD1. The V gene end was trimmed by 4 bases and the J gene end by 4 bases; junction bases not matched to a gene: 4. This CDR3 contains 14 residues. The germline V gene has CDR1 SGHTA and CDR2 FQGNSA. This CDR3 is CASSYRDRAYGYTF. In DNA, the CDR3 is TGTGCCAGCAGCTATCGGGACAGGGCCTATGGCTACACCTTC.

V gene TRBV5-1 combines with J gene TRBJ2-5; D is undetermined. Germline V gene data show CDR1 as SGHRS and CDR2 as YFSETQ. The CDR3 covers 11 residues. V lost 2 bases and J 5 bases, leaving 4 bases between the germline ends. This CDR3 reads CASSLRETQYF. DNA for the CDR3: TGCGCCAGCAGCTTACGGGAGACCCAGTACTTC.

CDR3 sequence reads: CAWSITGRDRQPQHF. In DNA form, the CDR3 reads TGTGCCTGGAGTATAACAGGGAGGGATCGACAGCCCCAGCATTTT. V gene TRBV30 combines with J gene TRBJ1-5; possible D gene TRBD1, 6 bases. CDR3 length equals 15 residues. Germline-derived CDR1 and CDR2 are GTSNPN and SVGIG (reference sequence). With 2 bases removed from V and 7 bases from J, the gap between germline ends came to 18 bases.

The gene calls are TRBV5-1 and TRBJ1-2, with TRBD1 matching 7 bases. Trimming cost V 2 bases and J 7 bases; bases outside gene matches: 11. Germline CDR1 reads SGHRS; CDR2 reads YFSETQ. The CDR3 is 15 residues long. The CDR3 protein is CASSFTGVIGGGYTF. CDR3 bases: TGCGCCAGCAGCTTCACAGGGGTGATTGGGGGTGGCTACACCTTC.

This chain connects TRBV27 to TRBJ2-6; D might be TRBD2 (6 bases). The CDR3 runs to 15 residues. Trimming shortened V by 6 bases and J by 4 bases, and 13 bases separated the two germline ends. The germline CDR1 and CDR2 sequences are MNHEY and SMNVEV (reference sequence). The CDR3: CASSPTREGANVLTF. The CDR3 coding sequence is TGTGCCAGCAGCCCCACGCGGGAAGGGGCCAACGTCCTGACTTTC.

This sequence joins TRBV6-1 and TRBJ2-7; 10 bases are a match to TRBD2. Unmatched junction bases numbered 6, after V lost 1 base and J lost 3 bases. Germline loops: CDR1 MNHNS, CDR2 SASEGT. This CDR3 comprises 16 residues. CDR3 bases: TGTGCCAGCAGTGAAGGGCCCGGGACTAGCGTCTACGAGCAGTACTTC. Encoded protein: CASSEGPGTSVYEQYF.

V and J are TRBV11-2 and TRBJ1-4; D ambiguous. In germline, CDR1 is SGHAT, CDR2 FQNNGV. V was trimmed by 3 bases and J by 0 bases, leaving 5 bases between them. The CDR3 is 14 amino acids. The CDR3 nucleotides read TGTGCCAGCAGCTTGACCCCAACTAATGAAAAACTGTTTTTT. Protein product: CASSLTPTNEKLFF.

This sequence joins TRBV5-1 and TRBJ2-1; D perhaps matches TRBD2 (6 bases). Trimming took 4 bases from V and 5 from J, leaving 13 bases between them. CDR1 is SGHRS, CDR2 YFSETQ, per germline. The CDR3 consists of 14 residues. The CDR3 reads CASSSRDFHNEQFF. As DNA, the CDR3 is TGCGCCAGCAGCAGCCGGGACTTTCACAATGAGCAGTTCTTC. The whole variable domain, filled in from reference TRBV5-1 and TRBJ2-1, reads KAGVTQTPRYLIKTRGQQVTLSCSPISGHRSVSWYQQTPGQGLQFLFEYFSETQRNKGNFPGRFSGRQFSNSRSEMNVSTLELGDSALYLCASSSRDFHNEQFFGPGTRLTVL.

The rearrangement uses TRBV6-2 or TRBV6-3 and TRBJ2-1, with a possible D match to TRBD1 (6 bases). The CDR3 covers 15 residues. Deletions cut 4 bases from V and 2 bases from J, with 12 bases between. Germline-derived CDR1 and CDR2 are MNHEY and SVGEGT. The CDR3 DNA reads TGTGCCAGCAGTTTGGGACATAACGCCTACAATGAGCAGTTCTTC. Translated, it gives CASSLGHNAYNEQFF.

V and J are TRBV7-6 and TRBJ2-5; TRBD1 aligns across 8 bases. J was trimmed by 9 bases and V by 8 bases; bases with no gene match: 17. Germline lookup yields CDR1 SGHVS and CDR2 FNYEAQ. The CDR3 extends over 15 amino acids. The CDR3 DNA follows: TGTGCCAGCTCCCTCGCCTCCGGACAGGGCGTCTCCCAGTACTTC. This codes for CASSLASGQGVSQYF.

The rearrangement links TRBV4-1 to TRBJ2-1; 12 positions match TRBD2. The trim removed 3 bases at V and 0 bases at J, leaving 9 bases unmatched. CDR3 length: 19 amino acids. CDR1 MGHRA and CDR2 YSYEKL come from the germline V gene. CDR3 nucleotides: TGCGCCAGCAGCCACAGACTAGCGGGGGCCCAAAGCTCCTACAATGAGCAGTTCTTC. Translating gives CASSHRLAGAQSSYNEQFF.

V is TRBV11-2 and J is TRBJ2-7; D is unclear. The CDR3 is made up of 14 amino acids. CDR1 and CDR2 (germline): SGHAT, FQNNGV. Trimming took 1 base from V and 4 from J, leaving 11 bases between them. Here the CDR3 reads CASSLASYGYEQYF. DNA of the CDR3: TGTGCCAGCAGCTTAGCCTCCTATGGGTACGAGCAGTACTTC.

The chain combines TRBV2 with TRBJ2-7; the D gene could be TRBD1 or TRBD2 (5 bases each). Between the trimmed V and J ends, which lost 10 bases and 5 bases, there was a span of 21 bases. CDR1 and CDR2 from the germline V gene are SNHLY and FYNNEI. The CDR3 extends over 14 amino acids. CDR3 in DNA: TGTGCCACCAACGGGGCGGAGCGCCTAGACGAGCAGTACTTC. Its translation is CATNGAERLDEQYF.

The genes are TRBV18 and TRBJ1-1; 10 positions agree with TRBD1. CDR1 is KGHSH and CDR2 is LQKENI in the germline V gene. CDR3 length equals 13 residues. With 8 bases clipped from V and 4 bases from J, the junction kept 4 bases outside the gene matches. The CDR3 sequence: CASDRGRVTEAFF. The DNA for the CDR3 is TGTGCCAGCGACAGGGGGCGAGTCACTGAAGCTTTCTTT.

The gene calls are TRBV2 and TRBJ1-5, with D unclear. Germline CDR1 SNHLY, CDR2 FYNNEI. V was shortened by 4 bases and J by 0 bases, with 10 bases between the two germline ends. CDR3 length equals 15 residues. DNA of the CDR3: TGTGCCAGCAGTGTCTACCTATATAGCAATCAGCCCCAGCATTTT. This encodes CASSVYLYSNQPQHF. Variable domain in full (rest from reference TRBV2 and TRBJ1-5): EPEVTQTPSHQVTQMGQEVILRCVPISNHLYFYWYRQILGQKVEFLVSFYNNEISEKSEIFDDQFSVERPDGSNFTLKIRSTKLEDSAMYFCASSVYLYSNQPQHFGDGTRLSIL.

The chain combines TRBV6-7 with TRBJ2-3, with TRBD1 as a possible D gene (5 bases). TRBV6-7 is labeled an ORF, and its function is uncertain. V gave up 0 bases and J gave up 1 base, with 14 bases separating them. The CDR3 sequence is 17 residues long. The CDR3 spells CASSYSSPARGTDTQYF. The CDR3 DNA reads TGTGCCAGCAGTTACTCGAGTCCAGCCAGGGGCACAGATACGCAGTATTTT.